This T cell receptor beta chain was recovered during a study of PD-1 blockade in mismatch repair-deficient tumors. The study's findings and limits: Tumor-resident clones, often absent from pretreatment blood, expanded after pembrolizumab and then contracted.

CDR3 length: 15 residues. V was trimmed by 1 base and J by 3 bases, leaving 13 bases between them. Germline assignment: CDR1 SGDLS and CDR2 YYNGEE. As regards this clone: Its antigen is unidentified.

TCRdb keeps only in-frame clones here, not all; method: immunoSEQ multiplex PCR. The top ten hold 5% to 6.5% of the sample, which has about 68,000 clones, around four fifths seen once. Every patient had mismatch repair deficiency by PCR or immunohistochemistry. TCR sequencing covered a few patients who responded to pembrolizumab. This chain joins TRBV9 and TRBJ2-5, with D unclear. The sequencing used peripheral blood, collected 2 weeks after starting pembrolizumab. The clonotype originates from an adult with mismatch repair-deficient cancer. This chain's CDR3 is CASSVSERHEETQYF. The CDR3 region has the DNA TGTGCCAGCAGCGTATCCGAGAGACACGAAGAGACCCAGTACTTC.